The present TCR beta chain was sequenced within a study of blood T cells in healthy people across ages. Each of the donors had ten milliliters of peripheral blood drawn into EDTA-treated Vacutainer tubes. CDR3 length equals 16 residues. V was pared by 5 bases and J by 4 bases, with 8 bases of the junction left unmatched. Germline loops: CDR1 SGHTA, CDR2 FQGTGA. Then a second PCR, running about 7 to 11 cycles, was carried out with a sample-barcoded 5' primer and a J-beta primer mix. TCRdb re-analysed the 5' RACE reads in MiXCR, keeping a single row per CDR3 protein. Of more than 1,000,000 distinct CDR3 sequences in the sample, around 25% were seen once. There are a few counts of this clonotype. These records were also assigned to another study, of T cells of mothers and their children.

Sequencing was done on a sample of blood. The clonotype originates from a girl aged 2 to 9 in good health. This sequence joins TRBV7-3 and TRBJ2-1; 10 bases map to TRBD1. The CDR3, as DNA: TGTGCCAGCAGCCAATCCCCGGGACAGGGGTACAATGAGCAGTTCTTC. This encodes CASSQSPGQGYNEQFF.